This T cell receptor (beta chain) derives from a study of blood T cell repertoires in COVID-19. Study as a whole: The United States, Italy and Spain were the sources of the acute and convalescent COVID-19 samples. T cells, B-cell-depleted T cells, or PBMCs supplied cDNA or gDNA.

Under the authors' procedure: How many nucleated cells were present was estimated from reference gene primer amplification. The method was immunoSEQ multiplex PCR; TCRdb's version includes in-frame clones alone and lacks a portion of them. The D gene and trimming were derived from the DNA, and the V and J assignments and clone size from that table. The sample yields fewer than 80,000 clones, roughly 89% seen once. V dropped 8 bases and J dropped 8; count of bases not matched to a gene: 5. Germline V gene sequence: CDR1 SNHLY, CDR2 FYNNEI. The CDR3 is 13 residues long. The specimen was peripheral blood. The rearrangement links TRBV2 to TRBJ1-6, with 8 bases fitting TRBD1. This receptor was obtained from a woman between 50 and 59 years old with active COVID-19. CDR3 sequence: CASVQGAHSPLHF. CDR3 sequence (DNA): TGTGCCAGCGTTCAGGGGGCGCATTCACCCCTCCACTTT. Filled out from reference TRBV2 and TRBJ1-6, the complete variable domain reads EPEVTQTPSHQVTQMGQEVILRCVPISNHLYFYWYRQILGQKVEFLVSFYNNEISEKSEIFDDQFSVERPDGSNFTLKIRSTKLEDSAMYFCASVQGAHSPLHFGNGTRLTVT.